The present TCR beta chain was sequenced within a study of shared clonotypes between healthy human individuals. Profiled with immunoSEQ multiplex PCR; TCRdb holds only in-frame clones, not every one. The table shows 400,000 to 600,000 clones, with roughly 83% occurring only once. The CDR3 runs 16 residues. Germline values: CDR1 MNHNS, CDR2 SASEGT. V trimming: 4 bases; J trimming: 5 bases; junction bases outside the gene matches: 7. The unsorted samples had roughly 86 million PBMCs used for genomic DNA. This receptor was identified in a woman in her 40s in good health. Some clones in this sample may be carry-over from other donors' samples. The specimen sequenced was PBMCs. The chain employs TRBV6-1 and TRBJ2-2, with 10 positions matching TRBD1. The CDR3 bases are TGTGCCAGCAGTGTCCTGGGACAGGGGAAAACCGGGGAGCTGTTTTTT. Translated, it gives CASSVLGQGKTGELFF.